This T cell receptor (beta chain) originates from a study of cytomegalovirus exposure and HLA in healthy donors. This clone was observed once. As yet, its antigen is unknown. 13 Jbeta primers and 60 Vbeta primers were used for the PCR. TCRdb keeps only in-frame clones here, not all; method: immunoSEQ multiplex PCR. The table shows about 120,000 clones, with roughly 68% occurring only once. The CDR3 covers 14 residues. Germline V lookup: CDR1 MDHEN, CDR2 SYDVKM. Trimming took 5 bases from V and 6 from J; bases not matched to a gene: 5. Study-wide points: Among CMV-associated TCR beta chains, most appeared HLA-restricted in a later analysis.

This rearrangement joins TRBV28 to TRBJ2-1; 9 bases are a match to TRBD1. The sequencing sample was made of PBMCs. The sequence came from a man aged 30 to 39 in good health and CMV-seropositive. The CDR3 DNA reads TGTGCCAGCAGTCCGACAGGGGGAACCAATGAGCAGTTCTTC. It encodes CASSPTGGTNEQFF.